These 5 T cell receptor beta chains were all obtained from the same sample, sequenced in a study of CD8 T cells in Susac syndrome. Reverse transcription of about 0.5 to 1 ug RNA was carried out with random hexamers. Via MiXCR, TCRdb re-called the immunoSEQ multiplex PCR reads, giving one row per CDR3 protein. The repertoire holds approximately 190,000 distinct CDR3 sequences, with roughly 94% as singletons. Sequenced material: CD8+ T cells from PBMCs. The origin of the receptors is a human donor with Susac syndrome.

This clonotype was detected only once. The chain uses TRBV6-1 and TRBJ1-1; D not certain. Trimming cost V 3 bases and J 1 base, with 9 bases left between them. Germline V lookup: CDR1 MNHNS, CDR2 SASEGT. This CDR3 spans 14 amino acids. As DNA, the CDR3 is TGTGCCAGCAGTGATTACGGATCGAACACTGAAGCTTTCTTT. It codes for CASSDYGSNTEAFF.

The rearrangement links TRBV20-1 to TRBJ2-1; D is uncertain. The V and J ends lost 5 bases and 1 base respectively, with 15 bases between them. The germline V gene encodes CDR1 DFQATT and CDR2 SNEGSKA (reference sequence). The CDR3 consists of 15 residues. DNA of the CDR3: TGCAGTGCTTCTACGGAGTATGATTCCTACAATGAGCAGTTCTTC. Translating it yields CSASTEYDSYNEQFF.

This chain links TRBV12-3 or TRBV12-4 with TRBJ2-5; no definite D call. This CDR3 spans 15 amino acids. Trimming stripped 5 bases from V and 3 bases from J, with 16 bases between. This CDR3 is CASSPPLEFKETQYF. DNA of the CDR3: TGTGCCAGCAGTCCCCCCCTTGAGTTTAAAGAGACCCAGTACTTC.

V gene TRBV5-1 combines with J gene TRBJ2-2; D remains unclear. The length of the CDR3 is 14 residues. Germline values: CDR1 SGHRS, CDR2 YFSETQ. The V end was cut by 4 bases, the J end by 5 bases, with 12 bases between. The DNA of the CDR3 is TGCGCCAGCAGCACCGGGCAATATACCGGGGAGCTGTTTTTT. It encodes CASSTGQYTGELFF.

The chain carries TRBV5-6 and TRBJ1-2; D gene unclear. The CDR3 runs 12 residues. Deletions cut 2 bases from V and 8 bases from J, with 10 bases between. In germline, CDR1 is SGHDT, CDR2 YYEEEE. The CDR3 DNA reads TGTGCCAGCAGCTTTCCGGATCGCGGCTACACCTTC. Protein sequence: CASSFPDRGYTF.